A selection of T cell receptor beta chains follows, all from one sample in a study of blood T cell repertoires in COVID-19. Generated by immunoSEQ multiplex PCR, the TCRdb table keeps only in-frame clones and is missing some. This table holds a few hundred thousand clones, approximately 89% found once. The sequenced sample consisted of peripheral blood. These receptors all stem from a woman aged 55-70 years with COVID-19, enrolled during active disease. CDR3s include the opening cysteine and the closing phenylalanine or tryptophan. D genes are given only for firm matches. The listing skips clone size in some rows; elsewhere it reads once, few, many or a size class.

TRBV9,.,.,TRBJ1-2,CASSVALGGGVGGYGYTF,TGTGCCAGCAGCGTAGCCCTCGGGGGGGGCGTAGGTGGCTATGGCTACACCTTC
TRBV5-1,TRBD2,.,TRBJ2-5,CASSLEGSGVETQYF,TGCGCCAGCAGCTTGGAGGGTAGCGGGGTGGAGACCCAGTACTTC
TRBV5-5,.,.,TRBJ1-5,CASSLAARGNQPQHF,TGTGCCAGCAGCTTGGCCGCTAGGGGTAATCAGCCCCAGCATTTT
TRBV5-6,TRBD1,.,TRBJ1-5,CASSLFKGAQPQHF,TGTGCCAGCAGCCTGTTCAAGGGGGCCCAGCCCCAGCATTTT
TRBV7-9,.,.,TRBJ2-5,CASSLGVQETQYF,TGTGCCAGCAGCCTGGGAGTGCAAGAGACCCAGTACTTC
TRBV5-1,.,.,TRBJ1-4,CASSGRGGRGFNEKLFF,TGCGCCAGCAGCGGAAGGGGGGGGCGCGGATTTAATGAAAAACTGTTTTTT
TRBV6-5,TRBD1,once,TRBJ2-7,CASRRTGTQSYEQYF,TGTGCCAGCAGACGGACAGGGACGCAATCCTACGAGCAGTACTTC
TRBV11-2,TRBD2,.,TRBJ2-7,CASSPGRGSPYEQYF,TGTGCCAGCAGCCCAGGGAGGGGCAGTCCCTACGAGCAGTACTTC
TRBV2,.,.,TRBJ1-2,CASSLLATSRYGYTF,TGTGCCAGCAGCCTCCTCGCCACATCTCGCTATGGCTACACCTTC
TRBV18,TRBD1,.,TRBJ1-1,CASSPGTANTEAFF,TGTGCCAGCTCCCCCGGGACAGCGAACACTGAAGCTTTCTTT
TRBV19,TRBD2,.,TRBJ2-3,CASSGWGTTPDTQYF,TGTGCCAGTAGCGGGTGGGGGACTACACCAGATACGCAGTATTTT
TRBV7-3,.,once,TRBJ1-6,CASSSGGNSPLHF,TGTGCCAGCAGCTCCGGGGGTAATTCACCCCTCCACTTT
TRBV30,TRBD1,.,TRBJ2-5,CAWSTGTGASETQYF,TGTGCCTGGAGTACAGGGACAGGGGCTAGTGAGACCCAGTACTTC
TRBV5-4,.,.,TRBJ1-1,CASTPGGGRTEAFF,TGTGCCAGCACCCCCGGCGGGGGCCGGACTGAAGCTTTCTTT
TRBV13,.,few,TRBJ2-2,CASSFGDFRNTGELFF,TGTGCCAGCAGCTTTGGGGACTTTCGGAACACCGGGGAGCTGTTTTTT
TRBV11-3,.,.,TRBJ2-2,CASSLYSGYTGELFF,TGTGCCAGCAGCTTATATTCAGGGTACACCGGGGAGCTGTTTTTT
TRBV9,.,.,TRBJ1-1,CASSVVMGMNTEAFF,TGTGCCAGCAGCGTAGTAATGGGCATGAACACTGAAGCTTTCTTT
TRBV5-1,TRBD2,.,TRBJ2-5,CASSLGLAGEETQYF,TGCGCCAGCAGCTTGGGGCTAGCGGGGGAAGAGACCCAGTACTTC
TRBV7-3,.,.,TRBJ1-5,CASSFSRNQPQHF,TGTGCCAGCAGCTTCTCTCGCAATCAGCCCCAGCATTTT
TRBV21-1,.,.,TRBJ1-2,CASRRDRGDYGYTF,TGTGCCAGCAGGAGGGACAGGGGGGACTATGGCTACACCTTC
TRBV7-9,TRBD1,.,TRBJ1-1,CASSLESGGNTEAFF,TGTGCCAGCAGCTTAGAGTCAGGGGGGAACACTGAAGCTTTCTTT
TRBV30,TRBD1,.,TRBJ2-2,CAWSAPGQGRAGELFF,TGTGCCTGGAGTGCCCCGGGACAGGGTAGGGCCGGGGAGCTGTTTTTT
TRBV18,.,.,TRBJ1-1,CASSPQGYTEAFF,TGTGCCAGCTCACCTCAGGGTTACACTGAAGCTTTCTTT
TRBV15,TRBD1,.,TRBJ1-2,CATSRGGTGYSGYTF,TGTGCCACCAGCAGAGGAGGGACAGGATATAGTGGCTACACCTTC
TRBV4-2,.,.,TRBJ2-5,CASSQVGGGVQETQYF,TGTGCCAGCAGCCAGGTTGGGGGCGGCGTCCAAGAGACCCAGTACTTC
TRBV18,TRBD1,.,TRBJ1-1,CASSPRGGGGNTEAFF,TGTGCCAGCTCACCGAGAGGAGGAGGGGGCAACACTGAAGCTTTCTTT
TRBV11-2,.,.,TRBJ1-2,CASSLVRGAMDGYTF,TGTGCCAGCAGCTTAGTCAGGGGAGCTATGGATGGCTACACCTTC
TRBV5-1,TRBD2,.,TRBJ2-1,CASSHGGYNEQFF,TGCGCCAGCAGCCACGGGGGGTACAATGAGCAGTTCTTC
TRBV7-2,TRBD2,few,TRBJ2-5,CASSRGLAGGRETQYF,TGTGCCAGCAGCCGGGGACTAGCGGGGGGCAGAGAGACCCAGTACTTC
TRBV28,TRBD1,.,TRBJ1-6,CASSRPTGNNSPLHF,TGTGCCAGCAGTAGACCGACAGGGAACAATTCACCCCTCCACTTT
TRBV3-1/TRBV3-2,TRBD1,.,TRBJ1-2,CASSHGHWDRVGDGYTF,TGTGCCAGCAGCCATGGCCACTGGGACAGGGTGGGGGATGGCTACACCTTC
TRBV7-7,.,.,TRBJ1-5,CASSPRSLQPQHF,TGTGCTAGCAGTCCGAGGTCATTGCAGCCCCAGCATTTT
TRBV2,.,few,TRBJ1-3,CASLLNAAGGDGNTIYF,TGTGCCAGCCTTCTCAACGCGGCAGGAGGTGATGGAAACACCATATATTTT
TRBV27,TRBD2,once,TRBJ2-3,CASSLGGGASDTQYF,TGTGCCAGCAGTTTAGGCGGGGGGGCTTCAGATACGCAGTATTTT
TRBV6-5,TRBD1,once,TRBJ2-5,CASSRERRGLETQYF,TGTGCCAGCAGTAGGGAGCGCAGGGGGCTAGAGACCCAGTACTTC
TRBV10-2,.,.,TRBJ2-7,CASSGRPEAPGYYEQYF,TGCGCCAGCAGTGGTCGGCCAGAGGCCCCTGGTTACTACGAGCAGTACTTC
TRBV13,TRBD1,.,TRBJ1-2,CASSHRDRANYGYTF,TGTGCCAGCAGCCACCGGGACAGGGCTAACTATGGCTACACCTTC
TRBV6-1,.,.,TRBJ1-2,CASSELQIYGYTF,TGTGCCAGCAGTGAACTCCAGATCTATGGCTACACCTTC
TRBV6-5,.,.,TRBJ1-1,CASSYSSESTEAFF,TGTGCCAGCAGTTACTCCTCCGAGAGCACTGAAGCTTTCTTT
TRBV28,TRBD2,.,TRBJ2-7,CASSSWTSGGAYEQYF,TGTGCCAGCAGTTCCTGGACTAGCGGGGGGGCGTACGAGCAGTACTTC
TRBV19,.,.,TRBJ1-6,CASNNRGPNSPLHF,TGTGCCAGTAACAATAGGGGTCCTAACTCACCCCTCCACTTT
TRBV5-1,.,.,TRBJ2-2,CASREGAYTGELFF,TGCGCCAGCAGGGAGGGGGCCTACACCGGGGAGCTGTTTTTT
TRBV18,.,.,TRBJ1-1,CASSPPGLSTEAFF,TGTGCCAGCTCACCACCGGGCCTCAGCACTGAAGCTTTCTTT
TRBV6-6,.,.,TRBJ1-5,CASSPKVGQLSLGNQPQHF,TGTGCCAGCAGTCCCAAGGTGGGGCAGTTAAGTCTGGGGAATCAGCCCCAGCATTTT
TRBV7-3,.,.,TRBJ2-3,CASSFVAGGNTQYF,TGTGCCAGCAGCTTCGTCGCAGGAGGGAATACGCAGTATTTT
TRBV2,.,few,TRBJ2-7,CASRSGAEREQYF,TGTGCCAGCAGGAGTGGTGCCGAGAGGGAGCAGTACTTC
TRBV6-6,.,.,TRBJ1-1,CASRPDRF,TGTGCCAGCAGGCCTGACAGATTT
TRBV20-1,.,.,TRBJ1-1,CSARVGREAFF,TGCAGTGCTAGGGTTGGGCGTGAAGCTTTCTTT
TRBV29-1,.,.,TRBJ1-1,CSVDQGFNTEAFF,TGCAGCGTTGACCAGGGCTTTAACACTGAAGCTTTCTTT